These 22 T cell receptor beta chains were sequenced from one sample in a study of blood T cell repertoires in COVID-19. Here immunoSEQ multiplex PCR was the method, and the copy in TCRdb shows in-frame clones only, minus some. The data hold 140,000 or so clones, with 87% observed a single time. The sequenced sample was peripheral blood. All receptors derive from a woman between 45 and 65 years old with acute or convalescent COVID-19.

With regard to this clone: Its ends do not fully match the called genes, so a read error is possible. The V and J genes are TRBV27 and TRBJ1-6; 7 bases line up with TRBD1. This CDR3 region has 15 residues. The V gene's germline CDR1 is MNHEY and CDR2 SMNVEV (reference sequence). DNA for the CDR3: TGTCCCAGAGGGACAGCATCCCCCTATAATTCACCCCTCCACTTT. Its protein is CPRGTASPYNSPLHF.

The V call is TRBV19, the J call TRBJ1-2; 8 nucleotides match TRBD1. The germline V gene has CDR1 LNHDA and CDR2 SQIVND (reference sequence). CDR3 length equals 13 residues. The V segment lost 8 bases and the J segment 3 bases; nucleotides outside the gene matches: 5. The CDR3 is CASSRGRDYGYTF. In nucleotides, the CDR3 is TGTGCCAGTTCCAGGGGGCGAGACTATGGCTACACCTTC.

The chain employs TRBV6-5 and TRBJ1-1; perhaps TRBD1 as D (5 bases). Trimming removed 7 bases at V and 4 bases at J, with 19 bases between. Per the germline V gene, CDR1 is MNHEY and CDR2 is SVGAGI. This CDR3 has 15 residues. CDR3 coding DNA: TGTGCCAGCACCAAAGGGGTCAGTTCAGGCACTGAAGCTTTCTTT. Amino acid sequence: CASTKGVSSGTEAFF.

This chain uses TRBV7-2 with TRBJ1-3; D is possibly TRBD1 (6 bases). Deletions cut 5 bases from V and 1 base from J, with 9 bases between. In germline, CDR1 is SGHTA, CDR2 FQGNSA. The CDR3 is 14 residues long. CDR3 in amino acids: CASSEGHSGNTIYF. The CDR3 DNA follows: TGTGCCAGCAGCGAGGGACATTCTGGAAACACCATATATTTT.

This rearrangement joins TRBV10-3 to TRBJ2-1; the match to TRBD2 covers 11 bases. CDR3 length: 16 residues. Germline CDR1 reads ENHRY; CDR2 reads SYGVKD. The junction had 11 bases not matched to a gene; V was cut back by 5 bases and J by 8 bases. The chain's CDR3 is CAISRNSGRALDEQFF. The CDR3, as DNA: TGTGCCATCAGTCGAAATAGCGGGAGGGCCTTAGATGAGCAGTTCTTC.

The chain joins TRBV6-4 to TRBJ2-1, with 7 bases fitting TRBD2. Trimming at V came to 4 bases and at J to 7 bases, leaving 10 bases not matched to a gene. CDR3 size: 15 residues. Germline CDR1 reads MRHNA; CDR2 reads SNTAGT. CDR3 sequence: CASSAGTNEGNEQFF. Written as DNA, the CDR3 is TGTGCCAGCAGTGCCGGGACTAATGAGGGGAATGAGCAGTTCTTC.

The chain is built from TRBV6-5 and TRBJ2-7, with TRBD1 identical over 11 bases. Trimming at V came to 1 base and at J to 6 bases, leaving 5 bases not matched to a gene. This CDR3 has 15 amino acids. CDR1 is MNHEY, CDR2 SVGAGI, per germline. The CDR3 loop reads CASSYWGGTGGEQYF. The CDR3 region has the DNA TGTGCCAGCAGTTACTGGGGGGGGACAGGGGGCGAGCAGTACTTC.

The chain is built from TRBV11-2 and TRBJ2-1; 11 bases agree with TRBD2. This CDR3 is built from 15 residues. V shed 6 bases and J 9 bases; nucleotides not matched to a gene: 10. Per the germline V gene, CDR1 is SGHAT and CDR2 is FQNNGV. CDR3 bases: TGTGCCAGCAGTCAGATAGCGGGAGGGCCTAGTGAGCAGTTCTTC. Translated: CASSQIAGGPSEQFF.

The chain uses TRBV18 and TRBJ2-1, with TRBD2 matching over 9 bases. After removal of 3 bases from V and 4 bases from J, the junction contained 7 bases not matched to a gene. The CDR3 spans 16 residues. The germline CDR1 and CDR2 sequences are KGHSH and LQKENI. CDR3 in amino acids: CASSPPGLAEYNEQFF. CDR3 sequence (DNA): TGTGCCAGCTCACCTCCGGGACTAGCTGAATACAATGAGCAGTTCTTC.

The V call is TRBV10-1, the J call TRBJ2-7, with 9 bases that match TRBD2. The germline CDR1 and CDR2 sequences are WNHNN and SYGVQD (reference sequence). This CDR3 spans 13 amino acids. The J segment lost 0 bases and the V segment lost 8 bases, leaving 2 bases of the junction unmatched. Here the CDR3 DNA reads TGCGCCAGCGCGGGAGGGAACTCCTACGAGCAGTACTTC. Translation: CASAGGNSYEQYF.

V usage is TRBV12-5 and J usage is TRBJ2-3; D is unresolved. Germline V gene sequence: CDR1 LGHNT, CDR2 FRNRAP. V was cut by 2 bases and J by 0 bases, with 12 bases left in between. The CDR3 covers 16 residues. The CDR3 sequence: CASGLMTLSSTDTQYF. The CDR3 DNA follows: TGTGCTAGTGGTTTGATGACTCTCTCTAGCACAGATACGCAGTATTTT.

The CDR3 protein is CASSFLLDRGDTEAFF. CDR3 sequence (DNA): TGTGCCAGCAGTTTCCTCCTGGACAGGGGCGACACTGAAGCTTTCTTT. The chain combines TRBV28 with TRBJ1-1; 9 nucleotides line up with TRBD1. Trimming removed 3 bases from V and 3 bases from J; junction bases left unmatched: 8. CDR1 and CDR2 from the germline V gene are MDHEN and SYDVKM. The CDR3 extends over 16 amino acids.

This sequence joins TRBV6-5 and TRBJ1-2; possibly TRBD1 for D (5 bases). From germline, CDR1 is MNHEY and CDR2 SVGAGI. The CDR3 spans 15 residues. V was shortened by 2 bases and J by 5 bases, with 15 bases between the two germline ends. The CDR3 loop reads CASSYRAGRGYGYTF. CDR3 nucleotide sequence: TGTGCCAGCAGTTACAGGGCGGGGCGTGGGTATGGCTACACCTTC.

The rearrangement uses TRBV19 and TRBJ2-3; 11 positions match TRBD2. CDR1 LNHDA and CDR2 SQIVND come from the germline V gene (reference sequence). The CDR3 runs 15 residues. V lost 3 bases, J lost 7 bases, and 6 bases stayed unmatched. DNA for the CDR3: TGTGCCAGTAGTATGGTAGCGGGAGGGCCGTATACGCAGTATTTT. This encodes CASSMVAGGPYTQYF. Full variable domain (outside the CDR3, taken from reference TRBV19 and TRBJ2-3): DGGITQSPKYLFRKEGQNVTLSCEQNLNHDAMYWYRQDPGQGLRLIYYSQIVNDFQKGDIAEGYSVSREKKESFPLTVTSAQKNPTAFYLCASSMVAGGPYTQYFGPGTRLTVL.

The rearrangement joins TRBV9 to TRBJ2-1; TRBD1 matches 9 bases. This CDR3 contains 14 residues. Losses at the gene ends were 4 bases for V and 8 bases for J; bases not matched to a gene: 7. Germline CDR1 is SGDLS and CDR2 is YYNGEE. This CDR3 is CASSLRTGEDEQFF. DNA for the CDR3: TGTGCCAGCAGCTTACGGACAGGGGAGGATGAGCAGTTCTTC.

This chain joins TRBV7-9 and TRBJ1-2; D may be TRBD1 (6 bases). Between the trimmed V and J ends, which lost 5 bases and 2 bases, there was a span of 15 bases. Germline-derived CDR1 and CDR2 are SEHNR and FQNEAQ (reference sequence). The CDR3 covers 15 residues. CDR3 region: CASSASGVLNYGYTF. In DNA, the CDR3 is TGTGCCAGCAGCGCATCAGGGGTGTTGAACTATGGCTACACCTTC.

The chain recombines TRBV7-3 with TRBJ2-7, with 7 positions matching TRBD2. CDR3 size: 16 residues. The V gene's germline CDR1 is SGHTA and CDR2 FQGTGA. Trimming at V came to 5 bases and at J to 4 bases, leaving 14 bases not matched to a gene. CDR3 DNA sequence: TGTGCCAGCAGCCCAACCGCGGCCGGGGAGGGTTACGAGCAGTACTTC. Protein product: CASSPTAAGEGYEQYF.

This rearrangement joins TRBV5-1 to TRBJ1-4; the D is unclear. The V end was cut by 0 bases, the J end by 0 bases, with 6 bases between. The CDR3 contains 15 residues. Germline CDR1 is SGHRS and CDR2 is YFSETQ. CDR3 in amino acids: CASSLASATNEKLFF. DNA of the CDR3: TGCGCCAGCAGCTTGGCCAGTGCAACTAATGAAAAACTGTTTTTT.

DNA of the CDR3: TGTGCCAGCAGTTCCGGGGGGGAAGGGTTCTTC. It yields the protein CASSSGGEGFF. The J gene is TRBJ2-1, the V gene TRBV6-2 or TRBV6-3, with 8 bases aligning to TRBD2. The germline CDR1 and CDR2 sequences are MNHEY and SVGEGT. CDR3 size: 11 residues. Trimming removed 4 bases from V and 15 bases from J; junction bases left unmatched: 5.

The genes are TRBV6-6 and TRBJ2-7; TRBD1 matches at 10 bases. This CDR3 comprises 15 residues. The V segment lost 4 bases and the J segment 5 bases; nucleotides outside the gene matches: 8. CDR1 MNHNY and CDR2 SVGAGI come from the germline V gene (reference sequence). The CDR3 nucleotides are TGTGCCAGCAGTTCGGTGACAGGGGGCAACGACGAGCAGTACTTC. Amino acids: CASSSVTGGNDEQYF.

The chain is built from TRBV1 and TRBJ2-7; the table assigns TRBD2, which was not confirmed against the DNA. TRBV1 is a pseudogene. The CDR3 sequence is 18 residues long. The CDR3 loop is CTSSQDQLAGAPSYEQYF. The CDR3 DNA reads as TGCACCAGCAGCCAAGATCAACTAGCGGGGGCCCCCTCCTACGAGCAGTACTTC.

The rearrangement joins TRBV19 to TRBJ2-3, with 10 bases that match TRBD1. The germline V gene has CDR1 LNHDA and CDR2 SQIVND (reference sequence). With 1 base clipped from V and 4 bases from J, the junction kept 5 bases outside the gene matches. CDR3 length equals 16 residues. The CDR3 region has the DNA TGTGCCAGTAGTATAGCTCGGGACAGGGGCCCAGATACGCAGTATTTT. Protein sequence: CASSIARDRGPDTQYF.